Sequencing of this T cell receptor (beta chain) was carried out in a study of T cells in localized non-small cell lung cancer. Whole-study results and caveats: With higher T cell density in blood came longer overall survival. Adjacent lung exhibited a median of 57 among the 100 most abundant tumor clones. Uninvolved neighboring lung showed the greatest T cell clonality, exceeding tumor.

Data came from immunoSEQ multiplex PCR; TCRdb stores just in-frame clones and leaves some out. The sample carries some 25,000 clones, around 85% recorded once. CDR3 size: 17 residues. Trimming pared 1 base from V and 2 bases from J, leaving 16 bases between. In germline, CDR1 is MNHEY, CDR2 SMNVEV (reference sequence). Concerning this clone: Its antigen is not identified.

V usage is TRBV27 and J usage is TRBJ2-3, with D perhaps matching TRBD1 or TRBD2 (5 bases each). Specimen: peripheral blood, collected before any cancer treatment. The TCR comes from a man between 40 and 75 years old with stage III squamous cell lung carcinoma. The CDR3 reads CASSLWGIGGDTDTQYF. The CDR3 DNA reads TGTGCCAGCAGTTTATGGGGGATCGGTGGAGACACAGATACGCAGTATTTT.